This entry describes one TCR beta chain. This sample was taken from a study of cytomegalovirus exposure and HLA in healthy donors. Losses at the gene ends were 7 bases for V and 9 bases for J; bases not matched to a gene: 7. Per germline, CDR1 SNHLY and CDR2 FYNNEI. This CDR3 region has 12 residues. PCR involved 60 Vbeta and 13 Jbeta primers. Sequenced by immunoSEQ multiplex PCR; TCRdb stores in-frame clones only, minus some. The sample holds 130,000 to 150,000 clones, 75% to 85% seen once. The V and J genes are TRBV2 and TRBJ1-1; 8 positions agree with TRBD1. The receptor was derived from a man aged 40-50 years in good health and CMV-seronegative. Sequencing input: PBMCs. The CDR3 coding sequence is TGTGCCAGCAAGACAGGGGCAATCCAAGCTTTCTTT. It specifies CASKTGAIQAFF.